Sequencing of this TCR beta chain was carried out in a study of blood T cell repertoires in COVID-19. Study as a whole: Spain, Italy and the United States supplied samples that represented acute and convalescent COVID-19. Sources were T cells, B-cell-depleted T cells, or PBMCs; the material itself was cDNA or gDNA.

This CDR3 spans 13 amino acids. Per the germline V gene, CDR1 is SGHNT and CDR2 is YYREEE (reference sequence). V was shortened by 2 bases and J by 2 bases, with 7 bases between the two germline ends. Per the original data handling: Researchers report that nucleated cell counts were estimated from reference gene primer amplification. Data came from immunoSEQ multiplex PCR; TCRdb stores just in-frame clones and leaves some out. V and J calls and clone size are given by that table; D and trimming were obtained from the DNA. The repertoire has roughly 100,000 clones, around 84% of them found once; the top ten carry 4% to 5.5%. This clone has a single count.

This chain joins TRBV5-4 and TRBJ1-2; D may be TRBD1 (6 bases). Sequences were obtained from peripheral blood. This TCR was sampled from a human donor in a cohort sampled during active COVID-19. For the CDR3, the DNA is TGTGCCAGCAGCTTAGACAGGAACTATGGCTACACCTTC. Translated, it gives CASSLDRNYGYTF. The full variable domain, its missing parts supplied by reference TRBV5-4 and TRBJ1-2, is ETGVTQSPTHLIKTRGQQVTLRCSSQSGHNTVSWYQQALGQGPQFIFQYYREEENGRGNFPPRFSGLQFPNYSSELNVNALELDDSALYLCASSLDRNYGYTFGSGTRLTVV.